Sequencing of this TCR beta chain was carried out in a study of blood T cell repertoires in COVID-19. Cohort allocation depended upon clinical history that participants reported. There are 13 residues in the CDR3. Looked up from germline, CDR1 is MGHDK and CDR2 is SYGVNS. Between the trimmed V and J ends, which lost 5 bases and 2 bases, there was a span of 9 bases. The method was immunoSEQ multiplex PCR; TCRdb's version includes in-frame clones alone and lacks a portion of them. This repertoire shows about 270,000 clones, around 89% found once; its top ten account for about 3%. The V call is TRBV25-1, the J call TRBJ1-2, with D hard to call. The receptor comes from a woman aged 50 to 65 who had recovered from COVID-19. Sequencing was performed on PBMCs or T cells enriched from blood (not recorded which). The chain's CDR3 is CASSLSGNYGYTF. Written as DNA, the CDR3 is TGTGCCAGCAGTCTCTCGGGGAACTATGGCTACACCTTC.